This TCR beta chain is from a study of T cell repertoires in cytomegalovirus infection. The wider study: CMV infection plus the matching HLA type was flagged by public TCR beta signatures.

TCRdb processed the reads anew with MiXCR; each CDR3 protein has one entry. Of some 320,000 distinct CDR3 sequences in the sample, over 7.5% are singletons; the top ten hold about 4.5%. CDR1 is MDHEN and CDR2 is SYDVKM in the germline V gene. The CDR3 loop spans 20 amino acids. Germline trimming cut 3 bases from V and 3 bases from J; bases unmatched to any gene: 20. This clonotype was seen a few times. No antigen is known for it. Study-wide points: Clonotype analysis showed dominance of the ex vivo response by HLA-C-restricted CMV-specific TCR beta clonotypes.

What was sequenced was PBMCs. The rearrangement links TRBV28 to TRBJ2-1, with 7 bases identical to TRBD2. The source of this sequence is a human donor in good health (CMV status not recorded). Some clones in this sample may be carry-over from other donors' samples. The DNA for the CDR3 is TGTGCCAGCAGTTTCGCCTGGGGCAGGGCTAGCCAGCGGGGCTACAATGAGCAGTTCTTC. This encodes CASSFAWGRASQRGYNEQFF.